This passage covers 28 T cell receptor beta chains from one sample sequenced in a study of cytomegalovirus exposure and HLA in healthy donors. The PCR made use of 60 Vbeta and 13 Jbeta primers. Some clones are missing from TCRdb's copy, which holds only in-frame ones; the method was immunoSEQ multiplex PCR. Here the sample spans around 130,000 clones, 80% to 90% being singletons. Sample: PBMCs. The origin of the receptors is a man aged 45 to 65 in good health and CMV-seronegative.

This chain joins TRBV9 and TRBJ2-1, with D possibly matching TRBD2 (6 bases). Germline V CDR1 and CDR2: SGDLS, YYNGEE. V was cut by 0 bases and J by 1 base, with 8 bases left in between. The CDR3 contains 15 residues. DNA for the CDR3: TGTGCCAGCAGCGTAGCGGGGAGGTCCTACAATGAGCAGTTCTTC. Its protein product is CASSVAGRSYNEQFF.

V is TRBV6-4 and J is TRBJ2-3, with D maybe TRBD1 (6 bases). Germline CDR1 reads MRHNA; CDR2 reads SNTAGT. The CDR3 has 14 residues. V lost 0 bases to trimming and J lost 2 bases, with 6 bases between them. The CDR3 region is CASSDSGHTDTQYF. DNA of the CDR3: TGTGCCAGCAGTGACTCGGGACACACAGATACGCAGTATTTT.

This chain joins TRBV18 and TRBJ1-5, with TRBD1 identical over 12 bases. Unmatched junction bases numbered 3, after V lost 6 bases and J lost 6 bases. The CDR3 is made up of 14 amino acids. The germline V gene has CDR1 KGHSH and CDR2 LQKENI. CDR3 amino acids: CASSQGQGAQPQHF. CDR3 in DNA: TGTGCCAGCTCCCAGGGACAGGGGGCTCAGCCCCAGCATTTT.

V is TRBV29-1 and J is TRBJ1-1, with unresolved D. V shed 4 bases and J shed 0 bases, with 9 bases lying between them. The CDR3 consists of 13 residues. Germline assignment: CDR1 SQVTM and CDR2 ANQGSEA. The CDR3 protein is CSVVTDLNTEAFF. The DNA for the CDR3 is TGCAGCGTTGTAACGGACTTGAACACTGAAGCTTTCTTT.

The V call is TRBV4-2, the J call TRBJ2-5; 13 bases line up with TRBD2. The CDR3 has 15 residues. J was trimmed by 5 bases and V by 2 bases; bases with no gene match: 2. Germline loops: CDR1 LGHNA, CDR2 YNFKEQ. The CDR3 coding sequence is TGTGCCAGCAGCCAAACTAGCGGGGGGGTCGAGACCCAGTACTTC. It specifies CASSQTSGGVETQYF.

This chain links TRBV9 with TRBJ1-3; D remains ambiguous. The V end was cut by 2 bases, the J end by 0 bases, with 12 bases between. This CDR3 contains 16 residues. Germline-derived CDR1 and CDR2 are SGDLS and YYNGEE. CDR3 sequence reads: CASSVEGPSSGNTIYF. The CDR3 DNA reads TGTGCCAGCAGCGTGGAGGGCCCTAGCTCTGGAAACACCATATATTTT.

This rearrangement joins TRBV2 to TRBJ1-2; D remains ambiguous. This CDR3 spans 16 amino acids. Looked up from germline, CDR1 is SNHLY and CDR2 is FYNNEI. Trimming cost V 8 bases and J 4 bases, with 23 bases left between them. CDR3 DNA sequence: TGTGCCAGCGCCCCCGAAGATGGGCCGGCCGGCTATGGCTACACCTTC. Encoded protein: CASAPEDGPAGYGYTF.

This rearrangement joins TRBV2 to TRBJ1-3; D not resolved. Germline CDR1 reads SNHLY; CDR2 reads FYNNEI. The CDR3 loop spans 15 amino acids. The V and J ends lost 6 bases and 0 bases respectively, with 12 bases between them. The chain's CDR3 is CASRPNTYSGNTIYF. The CDR3 DNA sequence: TGTGCCAGCAGACCAAACACGTACTCTGGAAACACCATATATTTT. The full variable domain, rest sourced from reference TRBV2 and TRBJ1-3, is EPEVTQTPSHQVTQMGQEVILRCVPISNHLYFYWYRQILGQKVEFLVSFYNNEISEKSEIFDDQFSVERPDGSNFTLKIRSTKLEDSAMYFCASRPNTYSGNTIYFGEGSWLTVV.

The table lists this clone with a count of one. The V and J genes are TRBV2 and TRBJ1-6, with TRBD1 as a possible D gene (5 bases). This CDR3 has 17 amino acids. Germline CDR1 SNHLY, CDR2 FYNNEI. V was pared by 7 bases and J by 0 bases, with 16 bases between. CDR3 DNA sequence: TGTGCCAGCAACTCCGGGGCGGGGGGCTCCTATAATTCACCCCTCCACTTT. Translated, it gives CASNSGAGGSYNSPLHF. The full variable domain, rest sourced from reference TRBV2 and TRBJ1-6, is EPEVTQTPSHQVTQMGQEVILRCVPISNHLYFYWYRQILGQKVEFLVSFYNNEISEKSEIFDDQFSVERPDGSNFTLKIRSTKLEDSAMYFCASNSGAGGSYNSPLHFGNGTRLTVT.

The chain uses TRBV7-9 and TRBJ2-2, with a weak D call TRBD2 (7 bases). Germline V gene lookup returns CDR1 SEHNR and CDR2 FQNEAQ (reference sequence). V shed 3 bases and J shed 5 bases, with 13 bases lying between them. The CDR3 contains 15 residues. CDR3 in amino acids: CASSFGGARTGELFF. In nucleotides, the CDR3 is TGTGCCAGCAGCTTTGGGGGGGCGCGGACCGGGGAGCTGTTTTTT.

Worth noting for this clone: One end of the junction is discordant with germline, which a read error may explain. The rearrangement joins TRBV7-7 to TRBJ1-1; no definite D call. This CDR3 comprises 14 residues. Germline V gives CDR1 SSHAT, CDR2 FNYEAQ (reference sequence). The CDR3 loop is CASSPGFGNTEAFF. The CDR3 nucleotides read TGTGCTAGCAGCCCGGGGTTTGGGAACACTGAAGCTTTCTTT.

The DNA for the CDR3 is TGTGCCAGCAGCTCACAGGTTGGGGGCCAGGAGACCCAGTACTTC. Protein: CASSSQVGGQETQYF. This chain joins TRBV11-2 and TRBJ2-5; perhaps TRBD1 as D (6 bases). The CDR3 sequence is 15 residues long. Germline CDR1 and CDR2: SGHAT and FQNNGV. Trimming cost V 4 bases and J 5 bases, with 17 bases left between them.

The chain is built from TRBV5-4 and TRBJ1-2, with TRBD1 matching 7 bases. The CDR3 is 12 residues long. The junction had 1 base not matched to a gene; V was cut back by 4 bases and J by 4 bases. Per the germline V gene, CDR1 is SGHNT and CDR2 is YYREEE (reference sequence). The CDR3 region is CASSRDSYGYTF. The CDR3 DNA sequence: TGTGCCAGCAGCCGGGACAGCTATGGCTACACCTTC.

V and J are TRBV18 and TRBJ1-5, with D maybe TRBD1 (5 bases). Germline CDR1 and CDR2: KGHSH and LQKENI. The CDR3 runs 14 residues. V gave up 3 bases and J gave up 3 bases, with 9 bases separating them. The CDR3 loop reads CASSPQGHNQPQHF. The CDR3 nucleotides read TGTGCCAGCTCACCCCAGGGCCACAATCAGCCCCAGCATTTT.

V usage is TRBV4-2 and J usage is TRBJ2-3; no firm D call. V was pared by 0 bases and J by 3 bases, with 10 bases between. Per the germline V gene, CDR1 is LGHNA and CDR2 is YNFKEQ. This CDR3 region has 15 residues. In DNA form, the CDR3 reads TGTGCCAGCAGCCAAGAGCCCGAGGCGACAGATACGCAGTATTTT. Encoded protein: CASSQEPEATDTQYF.

CDR3 nucleotide sequence: TGTGCCAGCAGCCCAATGACAAACTACGAGCAGTACTTC. Its protein is CASSPMTNYEQYF. The chain has TRBV11-2 and TRBJ2-7; no clear D. Trimming stripped 5 bases from V and 3 bases from J, with 11 bases between. The CDR3 is 13 residues long. Germline V gene data show CDR1 as SGHAT and CDR2 as FQNNGV.

The rearrangement links TRBV16 to TRBJ2-1; maybe TRBD1 (7 bases). The CDR3 has 15 residues. The V gene's germline CDR1 is KGHSY and CDR2 FQNENV. Trimming removed 4 bases at V and 9 bases at J, with 19 bases between. CDR3 residues: CASSRGSRGVSEQFF. In DNA form, the CDR3 reads TGTGCCAGCAGCCGCGGCAGCAGGGGGGTTAGTGAGCAGTTCTTC.

The J gene is TRBJ2-3, the V gene TRBV7-2; D may be TRBD1 (6 bases). In germline, CDR1 is SGHTA, CDR2 FQGNSA. V gave up 1 base and J gave up 5 bases, with 13 bases separating them. The CDR3 runs to 15 residues. The CDR3 DNA follows: TGTGCCAGCAGCTTAGTGGCAGGGGCAGGAGATACGCAGTATTTT. The encoded protein is CASSLVAGAGDTQYF.

The chain employs TRBV27 and TRBJ1-1, with D tentatively TRBD1 (6 bases). The V end was cut by 7 bases, the J end by 6 bases, with 12 bases between. There are 12 residues in the CDR3. The germline gives CDR1 MNHEY, CDR2 SMNVEV (reference sequence). CDR3 nucleotide sequence: TGTGCCAGCACGGGAGGGGGGGCTGAAGCTTTCTTT. Translation: CASTGGGAEAFF.

The sample holds a few counts of this clone. V and J are TRBV19 and TRBJ1-6; D call uncertain. Germline V CDR1 and CDR2: LNHDA, SQIVND (reference sequence). The CDR3 is made up of 13 amino acids. V was cut by 1 base and J by 10 bases, with 8 bases left in between. CDR3 nucleotide sequence: TGTGCCAGTAGTATAGGTTCGGGATCACCCCTCCACTTT. Its translation: CASSIGSGSPLHF.

The V gene is TRBV2, the J gene TRBJ2-3, with D unclear. V shed 0 bases and J shed 4 bases, with 11 bases lying between them. This CDR3 contains 15 residues. Germline values: CDR1 SNHLY, CDR2 FYNNEI. CDR3 sequence: CASSEAIRSPDTQYF. The CDR3, as DNA: TGTGCCAGCAGTGAAGCCATACGGTCCCCAGATACGCAGTATTTT.

This chain links TRBV9 with TRBJ2-2; TRBD1 matches 9 bases. The CDR3 consists of 15 residues. J gave up 7 bases and V 4 bases, and 8 bases lay outside the gene matches. The germline gives CDR1 SGDLS, CDR2 YYNGEE. CDR3 residues: CASSFGQGTNGELFF. As DNA, the CDR3 is TGTGCCAGCAGCTTCGGACAGGGGACGAACGGGGAGCTGTTTTTT.

The genes are TRBV2 and TRBJ1-1, with 7 bases identical to TRBD1. CDR3 length equals 14 residues. J lost 5 bases, V lost 5 bases, and 8 bases had no gene match. Germline CDR1 is SNHLY and CDR2 is FYNNEI. The CDR3 bases are TGTGCCAGCAGTAACTCATTACAGGGGACTGAAGCTTTCTTT. Protein sequence: CASSNSLQGTEAFF.

This clone was picked up a small number of times. The rearrangement joins TRBV10-3 to TRBJ1-5; the D gene is possibly TRBD1 (6 bases). The CDR3 totals 13 residues. The V gene lost 0 bases and the J gene lost 8 bases, with 8 bases spanning the gap. CDR1 and CDR2 from the germline V gene are ENHRY and SYGVKD. The CDR3 protein is CAISESPGEPQHF. Written as DNA, the CDR3 is TGTGCCATCAGTGAGTCTCCAGGGGAGCCCCAGCATTTT.

On this clone itself: The germline gene is not matched at one end of the junction; a read error may be the cause. The V gene is TRBV6-5, the J gene TRBJ1-1; the D gene is possibly TRBD1 (5 bases). CDR1 and CDR2 (germline): MNHEY, SVGAGI. This CDR3 is built from 13 residues. The CDR3 DNA sequence: TGTGCCACCTTAGGGGTGGGGAACACTGCAGCTTTCTTT. The encoded protein is CATLGVGNTAAFF.

V and J are TRBV29-1 and TRBJ2-1; TRBD2 matches 12 bases. The V and J ends lost 1 base and 0 bases, in that order; junction bases with no gene match: 7. Germline V gives CDR1 SQVTM, CDR2 ANQGSEA. The CDR3 extends over 18 amino acids. As DNA, the CDR3 is TGCAGCGTTGAAGTTAGCAGGACTAGCGGGGCCTCCTACAATGAGCAGTTCTTC. Translated, it gives CSVEVSRTSGASYNEQFF.

The CDR3 coding sequence is TGTGCCAGCAGTGGGGAAAGGGACAGGGGGCTTGGGGCTAATGAAAAACTGTTTTTT. The encoded protein is CASSGERDRGLGANEKLFF. The V and J genes are TRBV6-1 and TRBJ1-4; 12 bases are a match to TRBD1. The junction had 12 bases not matched to a gene; V was cut back by 4 bases and J by 3 bases. The length of the CDR3 is 19 residues. Germline V gives CDR1 MNHNS, CDR2 SASEGT.

This chain uses TRBV5-1 with TRBJ1-2, with 8 bases lining up with TRBD1. This CDR3 has 15 residues. CDR1 is SGHRS, CDR2 YFSETQ, per germline. The V segment lost 4 bases and the J segment 2 bases; nucleotides outside the gene matches: 7. This chain's CDR3 is CASSDLTGVNYGYTF. Written as DNA, the CDR3 is TGCGCCAGCAGCGATCTGACAGGGGTAAACTATGGCTACACCTTC.